This TCR beta chain derives from a study of blood T cell repertoires in COVID-19. Germline-derived CDR1 and CDR2 are MDHEN and SYDVKM. CDR3 length equals 15 residues. V trimming: 7 bases; J trimming: 9 bases; junction bases outside the gene matches: 16. In the authors' methods: By means of reference gene primer amplification, nucleated cell counts were estimated. Using immunoSEQ multiplex PCR, the repertoire was profiled, and TCRdb retains in-frame clones only, with some absent. V and J calls and clone size are copied from that table; D and trimming were computed from the DNA. The table lists approximately 110,000 clones, 65% to 90% of them singletons.

The TCR comes from a woman of 80 years or more with active or convalescent COVID-19. The sample comprised peripheral blood. The chain joins TRBV28 to TRBJ2-5; 8 bases are shared with TRBD2. CDR3 loop: CASTPGRLAGASQYF. The CDR3 region has the DNA TGTGCCAGCACCCCAGGGCGGCTAGCGGGCGCGTCCCAGTACTTC.